Presented here are 8 T cell receptor beta chains from one specimen sequenced in a study of T-cell memory formation after mild COVID-19. Each CDR3 protein gets one entry after TCRdb re-called the 5' RACE reads with MiXCR. The table includes roughly 5,000 distinct CDR3 sequences, around two fifths detected once. The sequenced sample consisted of PBMCs or a T cell subset sorted from them (not recorded which). The receptors originated from an adult who had mild COVID-19 (a few samples of this study predate the infection). Cell type and time point are not known.

Within the sample, this clonotype is medium-sized. The rearrangement joins TRBV3-1 to TRBJ2-1, with D unclear. Deletions cut 1 base from V and 6 bases from J, with 13 bases between. CDR3 length equals 15 residues. From germline, CDR1 is LGHDT and CDR2 YNNKEL (reference sequence). This CDR3 reads CASSQGLGLSNEQFF. The CDR3 DNA reads as TGTGCCAGCAGCCAAGGATTGGGCCTCTCCAATGAGCAGTTCTTC.

This clonotype is classed as medium-sized. The chain links TRBV2 to TRBJ2-6; D is perhaps TRBD1 (6 bases). The CDR3 runs 16 residues. V lost 4 bases and J 1 base, leaving 11 bases between the germline ends. Germline-derived CDR1 and CDR2 are SNHLY and FYNNEI. CDR3 amino acids: CASSAYDRSGANVLTF. CDR3 in DNA: TGTGCCAGCAGTGCATATGACAGGTCTGGGGCCAACGTCCTGACTTTC.

This clonotype counts as medium-sized. The chain employs TRBV4-3 and TRBJ2-1, with D possibly TRBD2 on 6 matching bases. CDR1 is LGHNA and CDR2 is YSLEER in the germline V gene. The V gene lost 5 bases and the J gene lost 0 bases, with 11 bases spanning the gap. The CDR3 spans 15 residues. CDR3 protein: CASSEGTASYNEQFF. CDR3 nucleotides: TGCGCCAGCAGCGAGGGGACTGCCTCCTACAATGAGCAGTTCTTC.

Relative to its sample, this clonotype is medium-sized. The rearrangement joins TRBV6-5 to TRBJ2-2; 10 bases line up with TRBD2. Germline CDR1 MNHEY, CDR2 SVGAGI. This CDR3 comprises 16 residues. Germline trimming cut 7 bases from V and 0 bases from J; bases unmatched to any gene: 5. Here the CDR3 reads CASITLAGANTGELFF. The CDR3 DNA sequence: TGTGCCAGCATCACCCTAGCGGGGGCGAACACCGGGGAGCTGTTTTTT.

By sample share, this clonotype is medium-sized. The chain uses TRBV6-5 and TRBJ1-2; 9 bases are a match to TRBD1. This CDR3 region has 15 residues. Trimming removed 2 bases from V and 5 bases from J; junction bases left unmatched: 6. Germline V gene sequence: CDR1 MNHEY, CDR2 SVGAGI. The CDR3 region is CASSYRGTGLYGYTF. As DNA, the CDR3 is TGTGCCAGCAGTTACAGGGGGACAGGGCTGTATGGCTACACCTTC.

This clonotype is medium-sized within its sample. The gene calls are TRBV27 and TRBJ1-6, with D tentatively TRBD1 (6 bases). Germline lookup yields CDR1 MNHEY and CDR2 SMNVEV (reference sequence). The CDR3 covers 15 residues. Trimming shortened V by 4 bases and J by 5 bases, and 12 bases separated the two germline ends. DNA for the CDR3: TGTGCCAGCAGTTACAGGGATACGGATAATTCACCCCTCCACTTT. Translation gives CASSYRDTDNSPLHF.

CDR3 DNA sequence: TGCAGTGCTCACCCCAGGGGGGCCTACACAGATACGCAGTATTTT. This codes for CSAHPRGAYTDTQYF. V usage is TRBV20-1 and J usage is TRBJ2-3; possible D gene TRBD1, 7 bases. Trimming left V 5 bases short and J 2 bases short, with 17 bases between. The germline V gene encodes CDR1 DFQATT and CDR2 SNEGSKA (reference sequence). This CDR3 has 15 amino acids.

By frequency in the sample, this clonotype is medium-sized (0.01 to 0.1%). The chain joins TRBV9 to TRBJ2-3; 8 nucleotides align to TRBD2. This CDR3 contains 13 residues. V shed 7 bases and J 2 bases; nucleotides not matched to a gene: 3. Germline CDR1 SGDLS, CDR2 YYNGEE. This chain's CDR3 is CASRGGITDTQYF. In DNA form, the CDR3 reads TGTGCCAGCCGCGGGGGGATCACAGATACGCAGTATTTT. The full variable domain, in which reference TRBV9 and TRBJ2-3 provide the parts outside the CDR3, is DSGVTQTPKHLITATGQRVTLRCSPRSGDLSVYWYQQSLDQGLQFLIQYYNGEERAKGNILERFSAQQFPDLHSELNLSSLELGDSALYFCASRGGITDTQYFGPGTRLTVL.